This is a list of T cell receptor beta chains from one sample in a study of shared clonotypes between healthy human individuals. Data came from immunoSEQ multiplex PCR; TCRdb stores just in-frame clones and leaves some out. The table shows hundreds of thousands of clones, with around 90% occurring only once. The sample consisted of memory CD8+ T cells sorted from blood. These receptors originate from a man younger than 35 in good health. Each CDR3 is given with its conserved first and last residue. A D gene is named only where the DNA matches it firmly. Only some rows state a clone size, as once, few, many or a class for expanded clones.

J gene: TRBJ2-1; V gene: TRBV6-9; clone size: few; D gene: NA; CDR3 DNA: TGTGCCAGCAGACGGGACTCATACTACAATGAGCAGTTCTTC; CDR3 protein: CASRRDSYYNEQFF
J gene: TRBJ1-4; V gene: TRBV4-1; clone size: once; D gene: NA; CDR3 DNA: TGCGCCAGCAGGCGAGCCCCCCGGGGTGAAAAACTGTTTTTT; CDR3 protein: CASRRAPRGEKLFF
J gene: TRBJ2-3; V gene: TRBV4-1; clone size: NA; D gene: TRBD2; CDR3 DNA: TGCGCCAGCAGCCACGACGGGACTAGCGGGGGAACAGATACGCAGTATTTT; CDR3 protein: CASSHDGTSGGTDTQYF
J gene: TRBJ2-1; V gene: TRBV5-1; clone size: NA; D gene: NA; CDR3 DNA: TGCGCCAGCAGCTTTAACGGCTACAATGAGCAGTTCTTC; CDR3 protein: CASSFNGYNEQFF
J gene: TRBJ2-7; V gene: TRBV7-2; clone size: once; D gene: NA; CDR3 DNA: TGTGCCAGCAGCTTAGTTCCGGGCGGGGGCACCTACGAGCAGTACTTC; CDR3 protein: CASSLVPGGGTYEQYF
J gene: TRBJ2-7; V gene: TRBV2; clone size: NA; D gene: TRBD1; CDR3 DNA: TGTGCCAGCAGTGGACAGGGGAACTACGAGCAGTACTTC; CDR3 protein: CASSGQGNYEQYF
J gene: TRBJ1-5; V gene: TRBV4-1; clone size: NA; D gene: TRBD1; CDR3 DNA: TGCGCCAGCAGCCAAGATTTACCGAGGGGGCATCAGCCCCAGCATTTT; CDR3 protein: CASSQDLPRGHQPQHF
J gene: TRBJ2-7; V gene: TRBV2; clone size: NA; D gene: NA; CDR3 DNA: TGTGCCAGCCAGTTTTGGCCTCTGGACGAGCAGTACTTC; CDR3 protein: CASQFWPLDEQYF
J gene: TRBJ2-7; V gene: TRBV11-1; clone size: medium-sized; D gene: NA; CDR3 DNA: TGTGCCAGCACCCTAGGACCGACGTACGAGCAGTACTTC; CDR3 protein: CASTLGPTYEQYF
J gene: TRBJ2-1; V gene: TRBV29-1; clone size: NA; D gene: NA; CDR3 DNA: TGCAGCGTTGAAGATGTGGCGGCCGCCTACAATGAGCAGTTCTTC; CDR3 protein: CSVEDVAAAYNEQFF
J gene: TRBJ2-7; V gene: TRBV4-1; clone size: NA; D gene: TRBD1; CDR3 DNA: TGCGCCAGCAGCCAGGCTCCTAATCGACAGGGAATGATCTACGAGCAGTACTTC; CDR3 protein: CASSQAPNRQGMIYEQYF
J gene: TRBJ2-5; V gene: TRBV4-1; clone size: NA; D gene: NA; CDR3 DNA: TGCGCCAGCAGCCCGCGACAGACCCATTTCTTCCAAGAGACCCAGTACTTC; CDR3 protein: CASSPRQTHFFQETQYF
J gene: TRBJ1-2; V gene: TRBV6-6; clone size: NA; D gene: NA; CDR3 DNA: TGTGCCAGCAGCCTCCCTAGTAAGGCAGGGGGCTACACCTTC; CDR3 protein: CASSLPSKAGGYTF
J gene: TRBJ2-7; V gene: TRBV7-2; clone size: NA; D gene: TRBD1; CDR3 DNA: TGTGCCAGCAGCCGGGACAGTCCCTCCTACGAGCAGTACTTC; CDR3 protein: CASSRDSPSYEQYF
J gene: TRBJ1-2; V gene: TRBV27; clone size: NA; D gene: NA; CDR3 DNA: TGTGCCAGCAGTTTATCGTTCCACTATGGCTACACCTTC; CDR3 protein: CASSLSFHYGYTF
J gene: TRBJ1-1; V gene: TRBV30; clone size: few; D gene: NA; CDR3 DNA: TGTGCCGAGAAGTCGAACACTGAAGCTTTCTTT; CDR3 protein: CAEKSNTEAFF
J gene: TRBJ2-1; V gene: TRBV28; clone size: NA; D gene: NA; CDR3 DNA: TGTGCCAGCCGGAAGCGTGGTAATGAGCAGTTCTTC; CDR3 protein: CASRKRGNEQFF
J gene: TRBJ1-1; V gene: TRBV29-1; clone size: NA; D gene: NA; CDR3 DNA: TGCAGCGTGTGGACAGCCCTGAACGCTGAAGCTTTCTTT; CDR3 protein: CSVWTALNAEAFF
J gene: TRBJ2-7; V gene: TRBV5-4; clone size: NA; D gene: NA; CDR3 DNA: TGTGCCAGCAGCTTGCAGGGGCCATACGAGCAGTACTTC; CDR3 protein: CASSLQGPYEQYF
J gene: TRBJ2-7; V gene: TRBV5-1; clone size: NA; D gene: NA; CDR3 DNA: TGCGCCAGCAGCTTGTCTCCGGGACAAAAAATTGGCGACGAGCAGTACTTC; CDR3 protein: CASSLSPGQKIGDEQYF
J gene: TRBJ2-7; V gene: TRBV4-1; clone size: NA; D gene: NA; CDR3 DNA: TGCGCCAGCAGCCAATCAGCTGGCCCGGGACTGACCTACGAGCAGTACTTC; CDR3 protein: CASSQSAGPGLTYEQYF
J gene: TRBJ1-1; V gene: TRBV5-8; clone size: NA; D gene: NA; CDR3 DNA: TGTGCCAGCAGCGTCGACGGGTTGAACACTGAAGCTTTCTTT; CDR3 protein: CASSVDGLNTEAFF
J gene: TRBJ1-3; V gene: TRBV7-6; clone size: NA; D gene: NA; CDR3 DNA: TGTGCCAGCAGCTTAAGGACAGCAGACTCTGGAAACACCATATATTTT; CDR3 protein: CASSLRTADSGNTIYF
J gene: TRBJ2-7; V gene: TRBV13; clone size: once; D gene: TRBD1; CDR3 DNA: TGTGCCAGCAGCCCGGACAGGGGAGAGCAGTACTTC; CDR3 protein: CASSPDRGEQYF